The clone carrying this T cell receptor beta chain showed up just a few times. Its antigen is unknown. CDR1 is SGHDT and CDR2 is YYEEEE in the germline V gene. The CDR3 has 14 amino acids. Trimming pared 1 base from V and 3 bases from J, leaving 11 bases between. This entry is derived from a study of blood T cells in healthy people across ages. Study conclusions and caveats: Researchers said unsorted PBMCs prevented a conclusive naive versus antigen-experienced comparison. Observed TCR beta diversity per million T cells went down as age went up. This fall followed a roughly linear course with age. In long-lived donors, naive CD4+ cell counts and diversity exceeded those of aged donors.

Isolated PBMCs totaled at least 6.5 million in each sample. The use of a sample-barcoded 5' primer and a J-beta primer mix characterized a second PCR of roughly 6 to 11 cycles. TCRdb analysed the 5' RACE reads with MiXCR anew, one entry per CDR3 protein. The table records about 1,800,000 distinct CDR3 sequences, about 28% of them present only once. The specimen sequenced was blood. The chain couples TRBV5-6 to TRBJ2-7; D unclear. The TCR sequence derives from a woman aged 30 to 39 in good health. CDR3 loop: CASSLWPLVYEQYF. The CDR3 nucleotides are TGTGCCAGCAGCTTGTGGCCCCTAGTCTACGAGCAGTACTTC.